One and the same sample provided the 14 T cell receptor beta chains below, sequenced in a study of T cells after yellow fever vaccination. MiXCR was run by TCRdb on the 5' RACE reads, yielding one entry per CDR3 protein. This table has 620,000 or so distinct CDR3 sequences, 17% appearing once. The specimen comprised PBMCs, sampled 5 days after the first yellow fever vaccination. These receptor sequences come from a man aged 18 to 30 who received the YFV17D yellow fever vaccine.

This clonotype was detected ten times or more. This chain connects TRBV25-1 to TRBJ2-1; 10 bases map to TRBD1. V shed 6 bases, J shed 4 bases, and the junction held 6 bases outside the gene matches. The CDR3 consists of 15 residues. Per the germline V gene, CDR1 is MGHDK and CDR2 is SYGVNS. The DNA for the CDR3 is TGTGCCAGCAGACCCGGGACAGGGGCGTACAATGAGCAGTTCTTC. It encodes CASRPGTGAYNEQFF.

The genes are TRBV7-9 and TRBJ1-6; a weak D match, TRBD1 (5 bases). The CDR3 is 12 amino acids. V was cut by 3 bases and J by 12 bases, with 9 bases left in between. The germline V gene encodes CDR1 SEHNR and CDR2 FQNEAQ (reference sequence). CDR3 coding DNA: TGTGCCAGCAGCTTTCGTGGGGGACCCCTCCACTTT. Translated: CASSFRGGPLHF.

This clonotype has at least ten counts. The chain carries TRBV29-1 and TRBJ2-5, with D possibly TRBD2 on 7 matching bases. The CDR3 runs 13 residues. The ends were cut back, 4 bases at V and 2 bases at J, with 11 bases in the middle. Germline V gives CDR1 SQVTM, CDR2 ANQGSEA. The CDR3 DNA reads as TGCAGCGTTGTCAGGGGAGGGCAAGAGACCCAGTACTTC. Translating it yields CSVVRGGQETQYF.

This clonotype has at least ten counts. The V call is TRBV5-1, the J call TRBJ1-1; no firm D call. Germline lookup yields CDR1 SGHRS and CDR2 YFSETQ. The CDR3 runs to 14 residues. Trimming pared 0 bases from V and 2 bases from J, leaving 8 bases between. This CDR3 reads CASSLGQANTEAFF. The CDR3 region has the DNA TGCGCCAGCAGCTTGGGGCAGGCTAACACTGAAGCTTTCTTT.

J is TRBJ2-7 and V is TRBV2; D call uncertain. The CDR3 totals 13 residues. The germline V and J ends were trimmed by 2 bases and 3 bases, with 8 bases remaining between them. Germline-derived CDR1 and CDR2 are SNHLY and FYNNEI. For the CDR3, the DNA is TGTGCCAGCAGTGAAAGGAGCGACTACGAGCAGTACGTC. It specifies CASSERSDYEQYV.

In this sample, this clonotype turned up a few times. The gene calls are TRBV3-1 and TRBJ2-3; 7 nucleotides line up with TRBD2. The germline V gene has CDR1 LGHDT and CDR2 YNNKEL (reference sequence). This CDR3 has 15 amino acids. V shed 4 bases and J 1 base; nucleotides not matched to a gene: 5. Written as DNA, the CDR3 is TGTGCCAGCAGCCGCCGAGCGGGGCGCACAGATACGCAGTATTTT. Its protein product is CASSRRAGRTDTQYF.

This clonotype was seen more than once but under ten times. J is TRBJ2-1 and V is TRBV5-1; TRBD1 agrees at 9 bases. V trimming: 4 bases; J trimming: 7 bases; junction bases outside the gene matches: 12. CDR3 length: 16 amino acids. Germline CDR1 SGHRS, CDR2 YFSETQ. The CDR3: CASSPGEGTGRNEQFF. CDR3 nucleotide sequence: TGCGCCAGCAGCCCTGGAGAAGGGACAGGGCGGAATGAGCAGTTCTTC.

Written as DNA, the CDR3 is TGTGCCAGCAGTGAGACTAACACCGGGGAGCTGTTTTTT. Its protein is CASSETNTGELFF. This chain uses TRBV2 with TRBJ2-2, with D uncertain. The CDR3 covers 13 residues. The V end was cut by 3 bases, the J end by 2 bases, with 4 bases between. Germline loops: CDR1 SNHLY, CDR2 FYNNEI.

On this clonotype: A much larger clone sits a single nucleotide away, making a read error possible. The chain employs TRBV24-1 and TRBJ2-3, with TRBD1 as a possible D gene (5 bases). The germline V gene encodes CDR1 KGHDR and CDR2 SFDVKD. V was trimmed by 4 bases and J by 7 bases, leaving 20 bases between them. This CDR3 has 16 amino acids. The CDR3 sequence is CATSENGALPQHTQYF. DNA for the CDR3: TGTGCCACCAGTGAGAATGGGGCCCTTCCACAACATACGCAGTATTTT.

This clonotype has just a few counts. The chain carries TRBV6-5 and TRBJ1-2; D is perhaps TRBD1 (5 bases). Between the trimmed V and J ends, which lost 0 bases and 8 bases, there was a span of 16 bases. The CDR3 extends over 15 amino acids. Looked up from germline, CDR1 is MNHEY and CDR2 is SVGAGI. The CDR3, as DNA: TGTGCCAGCAGTTACTCCCAGGGTAGAGGAGACGGCTACACCTTC. Protein: CASSYSQGRGDGYTF.

The V and J genes are TRBV30 and TRBJ1-5, with no clear D. The ends were cut back, 2 bases at V and 6 bases at J, with 11 bases in the middle. The germline V gene encodes CDR1 GTSNPN and CDR2 SVGIG (reference sequence). This CDR3 has 13 residues. The CDR3 DNA reads TGTGCCTGGAGTTCTCAAGGGTTTCAGCCCCAGCATTTT. Its protein product is CAWSSQGFQPQHF.

In its sample, this clonotype was seen a few times. The CDR3 loop reads CASSVGSSSYNSPLHF. CDR3 nucleotide sequence: TGTGCCAGCAGCGTCGGCAGCAGCTCCTATAATTCACCCCTCCACTTT. The chain carries TRBV9 and TRBJ1-6, with unresolved D. Trimming took off 2 bases at V and 0 bases at J, with 9 bases between the two ends. This CDR3 is 16 amino acids long. The germline V gene has CDR1 SGDLS and CDR2 YYNGEE.

The gene calls are TRBV9 and TRBJ1-1; 9 bases are a match to TRBD1. CDR3 length: 16 amino acids. The junction had 12 bases not matched to a gene; V was cut back by 6 bases and J by 3 bases. Germline CDR1 reads SGDLS; CDR2 reads YYNGEE. The CDR3, as DNA: TGTGCCAGCACCCGAACAGGGGGCCGGTACGACACTGAAGCTTTCTTT. This encodes CASTRTGGRYDTEAFF.

In its sample, this clonotype was seen a few times. The rearrangement uses TRBV5-1 and TRBJ1-6; no firm D call. The CDR3 has 14 amino acids. V gave up 0 bases and J gave up 9 bases, with 10 bases separating them. Looked up from germline, CDR1 is SGHRS and CDR2 is YFSETQ. In DNA, the CDR3 is TGCGCCAGCAGCTTGGGCAGTTGGGGTTCACCCCTCCACTTT. This translates into CASSLGSWGSPLHF.